This T cell receptor (beta chain) was sequenced in a study of cytotoxic CD8 clonotypes in ibrutinib-treated CLL. In the study overall: Within the patient group, under 12 were relapsed/refractory and some 14 treatment-naive, and around 17 were IGHV unmutated. About 24 partial and 2 complete responses; at median around 71 months, about 14 remitted, about twelve progressed. The study, taken as a whole, reports: At the start, clonality exceeded age-matched healthy donors and followed circulating CD8+ T-cell counts. An increase in clonality occurred at ibrutinib response, followed by a return toward baseline at progression.

The CDR3 extends over 13 amino acids. Germline loops: CDR1 SGHTA, CDR2 FQGTGA. V trimming: 2 bases; J trimming: 2 bases; junction bases outside the gene matches: 0. About this clone: Its antigen is unidentified.

Sequencing was performed with immunoSEQ multiplex PCR; in TCRdb, only in-frame clones are kept and a portion is missing. This table holds about 140,000 clones, about 72% found once. The source material was PBMCs, sampled after 12 months of ibrutinib treatment. The gene calls are TRBV7-3 and TRBJ2-7; 7 positions agree with TRBD1. The sequence derives from a human donor with chronic lymphocytic leukemia. CDR3 in DNA: TGTGCCAGCAGCTTAGGGACAGCCTACGAGCAGTACTTC. It codes for CASSLGTAYEQYF.